The 18 T cell receptor beta chains given below trace back to one sample, sequenced in a study of molecular identifiers for immune sequencing clone quantification. TCRdb reanalysed the PCR reads using MiXCR and keeps one entry per CDR3 protein. The table shows about half a million distinct CDR3 sequences, with 25% occurring only once. What was sequenced was naive CD8+ T cells from blood, with Jurkat cell RNA spiked in. Subset indicated: FACS-sorted CD8+CD4-CCR7+CD45RA+ naive T cells. These TCRs come from a human donor in good health. Some libraries in this study had Jurkat cell RNA spiked in.

V is TRBV7-6 and J is TRBJ2-2; 10 nucleotides match TRBD1. V lost 3 bases and J lost 6; bases outside the gene matches: 4. From germline, CDR1 is SGHVS and CDR2 FNYEAQ. The CDR3 length is 15 residues. The CDR3 DNA reads as TGTGCCAGCAGCTTGGCCGGGACAGGGGCCGGGGAGCTGTTTTTT. It yields the protein CASSLAGTGAGELFF.

The V call is TRBV4-3, the J call TRBJ1-2, with D hard to call. Germline V CDR1 and CDR2: LGHNA, YSLEER. The CDR3 covers 14 residues. The germline V and J ends were trimmed by 0 bases and 4 bases, with 9 bases remaining between them. The CDR3 bases are TGCGCCAGCAGCCAAGATGGGCTGCTCTATGGCTACACCTTC. Translation gives CASSQDGLLYGYTF.

The rearrangement joins TRBV9 to TRBJ1-4; the D is unclear. V was pared by 4 bases and J by 8 bases, with 15 bases between. Germline loops: CDR1 SGDLS, CDR2 YYNGEE. This CDR3 is 14 amino acids long. The CDR3: CASSPTTYNEKLFF. The CDR3 DNA is TGTGCCAGCAGCCCCACTACTTACAACGAAAAACTGTTTTTT.

The gene calls are TRBV4-3 and TRBJ1-1; no definite D call. This CDR3 comprises 13 residues. V lost 1 base and J 5 bases, leaving 8 bases between the germline ends. Germline lookup yields CDR1 LGHNA and CDR2 YSLEER. CDR3 sequence: CASSQVVSTEAFF. Written as DNA, the CDR3 is TGCGCCAGCAGCCAAGTAGTATCAACTGAAGCTTTCTTT.

The chain has TRBV6-2 or TRBV6-3 and TRBJ2-5; 9 nucleotides line up with TRBD1. Germline loops: CDR1 MNHEY, CDR2 SVGEGT. With V trimmed by 2 bases and J by 4 bases, 8 bases remained unmatched. The CDR3 runs to 16 residues. In DNA form, the CDR3 reads TGTGCCAGCAGTTACGACCCACAGGGGGCCCCAGAGACCCAGTACTTC. Translation: CASSYDPQGAPETQYF.

This chain connects TRBV29-1 to TRBJ2-1; either TRBD1 or TRBD2 may supply D (5 bases each). Trimming removed 4 bases from V and 0 bases from J, with 10 bases in between. Per germline, CDR1 SQVTM and CDR2 ANQGSEA. The CDR3 loop spans 14 amino acids. The CDR3, as DNA: TGCAGCGTTGCAGCAGGGAGCTCCTACAATGAGCAGTTCTTC. This translates into CSVAAGSSYNEQFF.

A note on this clonotype: A much larger clone is a single base away; this may be a read error. The CDR3 end shows no conserved phenylalanine or tryptophan, and so a read error is likely. This chain joins TRBV28 and TRBJ2-5, with D perhaps given as TRBD1 or TRBD2 (5 bases each). The CDR3 length is 12 residues. The V gene's germline CDR1 is MDHEN and CDR2 SYDVKM. Trimming stripped 4 bases from V and 10 bases from J, with 13 bases between. CDR3 DNA sequence: TGTGCCAGCAGTTCCCCTGGGGGTAACCAGTACTCC. Amino acid sequence: CASSSPGGNQYS.

This chain joins TRBV6-5 and TRBJ2-3, with 13 bases identical to TRBD2. CDR1 and CDR2 from the germline V gene are MNHEY and SVGAGI. Trimming removed 5 bases from V and 6 bases from J; junction bases left unmatched: 11. The CDR3 is 17 amino acids. The CDR3 DNA reads as TGTGCCAGCAGTCCCGGACTAGCGGGAGTAACGCCCGATACGCAGTATTTT. The encoded protein is CASSPGLAGVTPDTQYF.

In its sample, this clonotype was seen a few times. This chain connects TRBV10-3 to TRBJ1-1, with 8 bases matching TRBD1. There are 14 residues in the CDR3. Germline loops: CDR1 ENHRY, CDR2 SYGVKD. V gave up 2 bases and J gave up 10 bases; unmatched junction bases: 9. The CDR3 region is CAISEPRQGLRAFF. In DNA form, the CDR3 reads TGTGCCATCAGTGAGCCCAGACAGGGGCTAAGAGCTTTCTTT.

A few counts support this clonotype. This chain connects TRBV6-2 or TRBV6-3 to TRBJ2-2; D ambiguous. CDR1 is MNHEY, CDR2 SVGEGT, per germline. V was cut by 4 bases and J by 5 bases, with 11 bases left in between. The CDR3 is made up of 14 amino acids. The CDR3 DNA reads TGTGCCAGCAGTTCCGGTAGTTGGACCGGGGAGCTGTTTTTT. Protein product: CASSSGSWTGELFF.

This clonotype has more than one count but fewer than ten. The chain is built from TRBV3-1 and TRBJ1-2; 8 bases are a match to TRBD1. J gave up 0 bases and V 1 base, and 7 bases lay outside the gene matches. The germline V gene encodes CDR1 LGHDT and CDR2 YNNKEL (reference sequence). CDR3 length equals 17 residues. Here the CDR3 reads CASSQVRTGTPNYGYTF. The CDR3 DNA sequence: TGTGCCAGCAGCCAAGTCCGGACAGGGACCCCTAACTATGGCTACACCTTC.

This chain joins TRBV15 and TRBJ2-2; maybe TRBD1 (6 bases). This CDR3 has 13 residues. V lost 8 bases to trimming and J lost 2 bases, with 9 bases between them. From germline, CDR1 is LNHNV and CDR2 YYDKDF (reference sequence). CDR3 region: CATGQINTGELFF. CDR3 nucleotides: TGTGCCACCGGACAGATCAACACCGGGGAGCTGTTTTTT.

This clonotype was seen a handful of times. The chain carries TRBV4-3 and TRBJ1-1; D gene unclear. Trimming left V 0 bases short and J 0 bases short, with 8 bases between. The V gene's germline CDR1 is LGHNA and CDR2 YSLEER. The length of the CDR3 is 15 residues. The CDR3 loop reads CASSQDMGVNTEAFF. Here the CDR3 DNA reads TGCGCCAGCAGCCAAGATATGGGAGTGAACACTGAAGCTTTCTTT.

Regarding this clonotype: Given the absence of the conserved phenylalanine or tryptophan at the CDR3 end, a read error is likely. The chain combines TRBV6-2 or TRBV6-3 with TRBJ1-2; TRBD1 matches at 8 bases. CDR3 size: 14 residues. Trimming took 5 bases from V and 7 from J; bases not matched to a gene: 9. CDR1 is MNHEY and CDR2 is SVGEGT in the germline V gene. The DNA for the CDR3 is TGTGCCAGCAGTCCCGGGACAGGTATTCTTGGCTACACCCTC. It is translated as CASSPGTGILGYTL.

The rearrangement joins TRBV6-5 to TRBJ1-1, with D possibly TRBD1 on 5 matching bases. This CDR3 is 13 amino acids long. Trimming took 4 bases from V and 6 from J, leaving 12 bases between them. CDR1 and CDR2 (germline): MNHEY, SVGAGI. The DNA for the CDR3 is TGTGCCAGCAGTTTCTCAGGGCAATCTGAAGCTTTCTTT. This codes for CASSFSGQSEAFF.

The J gene is TRBJ2-2, the V gene TRBV12-5; D possibly corresponds to TRBD2 (6 bases). Germline V gene data show CDR1 as LGHNT and CDR2 as FRNRAP. Trimming shortened V by 1 base and J by 0 bases, and 6 bases separated the two germline ends. The CDR3 totals 15 residues. In DNA form, the CDR3 reads TGTGCTAGTGGTTTGGGGACTACGAACACCGGGGAGCTGTTTTTT. It encodes CASGLGTTNTGELFF.

This rearrangement joins TRBV20-1 to TRBJ2-3, with TRBD2 as a possible D gene (5 bases). CDR3 length: 17 residues. V was pared by 0 bases and J by 2 bases, with 18 bases between. Germline V gives CDR1 DFQATT, CDR2 SNEGSKA (reference sequence). DNA of the CDR3: TGCAGTGCTAGAGAGAGTCCCGGGTCTAGCTTCACAGATACGCAGTATTTT. This codes for CSARESPGSSFTDTQYF.

This clonotype was picked up many times. The chain is built from TRBV28 and TRBJ1-1, with a tentative D call TRBD1 (5 bases). Per the germline V gene, CDR1 is MDHEN and CDR2 is SYDVKM. The CDR3 runs 14 residues. The V end was cut by 7 bases, the J end by 1 base, with 13 bases between. CDR3 in DNA: TGTGCCAGCATGGAGGGGCGCGCGAACACTGAAGCTTTCTTT. It specifies CASMEGRANTEAFF.